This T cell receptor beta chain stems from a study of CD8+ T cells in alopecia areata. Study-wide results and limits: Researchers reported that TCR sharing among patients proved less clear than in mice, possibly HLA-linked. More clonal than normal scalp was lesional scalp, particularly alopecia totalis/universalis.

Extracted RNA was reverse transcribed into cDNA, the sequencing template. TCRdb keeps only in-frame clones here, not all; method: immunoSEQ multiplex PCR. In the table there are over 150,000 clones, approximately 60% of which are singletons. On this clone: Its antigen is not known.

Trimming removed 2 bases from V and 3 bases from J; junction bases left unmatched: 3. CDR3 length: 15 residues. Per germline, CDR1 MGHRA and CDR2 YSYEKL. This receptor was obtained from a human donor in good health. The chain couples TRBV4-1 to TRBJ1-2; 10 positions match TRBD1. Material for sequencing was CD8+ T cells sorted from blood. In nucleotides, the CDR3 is TGCGCCAGCAGCCAACCGGGACAGGGGTACTATGGCTACACCTTC. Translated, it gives CASSQPGQGYYGYTF.